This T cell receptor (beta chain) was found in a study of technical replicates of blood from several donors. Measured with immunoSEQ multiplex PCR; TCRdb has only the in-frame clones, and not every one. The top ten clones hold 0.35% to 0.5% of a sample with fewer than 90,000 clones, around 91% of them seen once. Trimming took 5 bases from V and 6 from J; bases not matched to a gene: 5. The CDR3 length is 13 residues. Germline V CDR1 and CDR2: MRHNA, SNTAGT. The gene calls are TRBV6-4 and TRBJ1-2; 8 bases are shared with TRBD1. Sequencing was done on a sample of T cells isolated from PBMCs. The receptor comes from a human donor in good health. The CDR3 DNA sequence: TGTGCCAGCAGTTCGACAGGGGTCAATGGCTACACCTTC. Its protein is CASSSTGVNGYTF.